This T cell receptor beta chain was captured by sequencing in a study of blood T cell repertoires in COVID-19. At the level of the study: Whether acute or convalescent, the COVID-19 samples came from the United States, Italy and Spain. T cells, B-cell-depleted T cells, or PBMCs supplied cDNA or gDNA.

Per the original data handling: Estimation of nucleated cell counts was performed using reference gene primer amplification. Repertoires were generated with immunoSEQ multiplex PCR, while TCRdb's copy carries only in-frame clones and drops some. That table is the source of V, J and clone size, and D and trimming were worked out from the DNA. Here the sample spans under 200,000 clones, less than 90% being singletons. After removal of 4 bases from V and 9 bases from J, the junction contained 7 bases not matched to a gene. The CDR3 has 14 amino acids. Per germline, CDR1 MGHRA and CDR2 YSYEKL. The clonotype was recovered from a woman aged 70 to 79 with COVID-19, enrolled during active disease. Sequences were obtained from peripheral blood. The chain has TRBV4-1 and TRBJ1-3; 9 bases are shared with TRBD1. CDR3 in amino acids: CASSPGQGYRTIYF. The CDR3 bases are TGCGCCAGCAGCCCGGGACAGGGATATCGCACCATATATTTT.